In this sample, the clone carrying this TCR beta chain turned up a few times. Its target is unknown. V was pared by 5 bases and J by 2 bases, with 12 bases between. The CDR3 runs to 14 residues. From germline, CDR1 is ENHRY and CDR2 SYGVKD. Both 60 Vbeta primers and 13 Jbeta primers went into the PCR. The table came from immunoSEQ multiplex PCR; TCRdb's copy has only in-frame clones and leaves some out. The sample contains about 160,000 clones, 60% to 85% of which appear only once. This specimen belongs to a study of cytomegalovirus exposure and HLA in healthy donors. Study results and limitations: TCR beta chains numbering some 150 were designated cytomegalovirus-associated. Exclusion as indistinguishable affected some V segments, including TRBV6-2 and TRBV6-3.

V gene TRBV10-3 combines with J gene TRBJ2-5, with a weak D call TRBD2 (7 bases). The TCR originated in a middle-aged man in good health and CMV-seropositive. The sequencing sample was made of PBMCs. The chain's CDR3 is CAISSGTPQETQYF. The CDR3 DNA is TGTGCCATCAGTAGCGGGACACCTCAAGAGACCCAGTACTTC.